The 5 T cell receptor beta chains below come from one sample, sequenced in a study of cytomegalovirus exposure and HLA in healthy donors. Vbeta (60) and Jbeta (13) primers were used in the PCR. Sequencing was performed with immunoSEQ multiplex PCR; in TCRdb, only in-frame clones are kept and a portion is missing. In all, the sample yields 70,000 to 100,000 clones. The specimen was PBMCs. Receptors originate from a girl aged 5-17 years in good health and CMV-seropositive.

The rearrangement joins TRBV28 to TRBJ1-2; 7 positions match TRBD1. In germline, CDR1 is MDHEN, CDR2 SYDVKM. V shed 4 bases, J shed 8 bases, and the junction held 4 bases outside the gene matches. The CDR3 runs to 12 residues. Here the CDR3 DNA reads TGTGCCAGCAGTTCACAGGGGAGCGGCTACACCTTC. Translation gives CASSSQGSGYTF.

The CDR3: CSATDRATQYF. The CDR3 DNA follows: TGCAGTGCCACGGACAGGGCTACCCAGTACTTC. The rearrangement links TRBV20-1 to TRBJ2-5, with 8 bases aligning to TRBD1. CDR3 length: 11 amino acids. After removal of 6 bases from V and 8 bases from J, the junction contained 5 bases not matched to a gene. Germline CDR1 DFQATT, CDR2 SNEGSKA (reference sequence).

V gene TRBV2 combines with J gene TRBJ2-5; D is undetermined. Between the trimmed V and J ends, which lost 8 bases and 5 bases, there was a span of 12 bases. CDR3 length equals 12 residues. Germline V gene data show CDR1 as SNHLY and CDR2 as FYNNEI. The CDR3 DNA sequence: TGTGCCAGCCAGCAGGCCGCGGAGACCCAGTACTTC. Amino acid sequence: CASQQAAETQYF.

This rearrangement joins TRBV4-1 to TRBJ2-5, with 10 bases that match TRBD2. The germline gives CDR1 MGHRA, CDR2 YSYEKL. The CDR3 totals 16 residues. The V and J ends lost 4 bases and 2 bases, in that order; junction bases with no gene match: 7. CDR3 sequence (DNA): TGCGCCAGCAGCCTTGGGGGTAGCGGGGGGCAAGAGACCCAGTACTTC. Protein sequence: CASSLGGSGGQETQYF.

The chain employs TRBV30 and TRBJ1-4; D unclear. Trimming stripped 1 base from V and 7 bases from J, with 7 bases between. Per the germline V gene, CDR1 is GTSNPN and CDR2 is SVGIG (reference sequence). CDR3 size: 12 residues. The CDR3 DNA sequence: TGTGCCTGGAGTGGGAGAAGTGAAAAACTGTTTTTT. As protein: CAWSGRSEKLFF.